This TCR beta chain was retrieved from a study of T cells in Graves' hyperthyroidism and ophthalmopathy. This CDR3 contains 14 residues. With 6 bases clipped from V and 3 bases from J, the junction kept 7 bases outside the gene matches. Per germline, CDR1 SNHLY and CDR2 FYNNEI. Subjects aged 18 to 65 presented with newly diagnosed hyperthyroidism of less than 2 months' duration. Uncontrolled infection, other autoimmune disease, pregnancy or lactation led to exclusion. Blood was obtained at the first hyperthyroidism diagnosis, which preceded any ophthalmopathy symptoms. This clonotype was observed at least ten times. From RNA transcripts, TCR beta CDR3 regions were amplified. First-round RT-PCR with HTBI primers amplified the TCR CDR3 region. Via MiXCR, TCRdb re-called the multiplex PCR reads, giving one row per CDR3 protein. Counted here are 600,000 to 850,000 distinct CDR3 sequences, 15% to 20% occurring once; the ten biggest clones make up 16%.

Sequenced sample: blood. The clonotype comes from a woman aged 45-65 years with Graves' hyperthyroidism that later progressed to Graves' ophthalmopathy. The rearrangement joins TRBV2 to TRBJ2-7, with 8 bases aligning to TRBD2. The CDR3 nucleotides are TGTGCCAGCAGGGAGCAGCGGGGGTACTACGAGCAGTACTTC. Translating gives CASREQRGYYEQYF.